These 3 T cell receptor beta chains originate from one sample sequenced in a study of T cells expressing NK-cell markers. TCRdb re-called the 5' RACE reads; one entry per CDR3 protein, DNA not given. Here the sample table reports 400,000 or so distinct CDR3 sequences. The sample was blood T cells: a sorted CD56 or NKG2C T cell subset, CD4+ or CD8+ T cells, or bulk PBMC T cells (not recorded which). These receptors came from a woman aged 45-65 years in good health.

The chain has TRBV4-1 and TRBJ2-5; TCRdb outputs TRBD1, but without DNA this stays unchecked. Germline CDR1 is MGHRA and CDR2 is YSYEKL. CDR3 length: 13 residues. The CDR3 here is CASSGDRGGTQYF.

The V gene is TRBV7-8, the J gene TRBJ1-5. CDR3 length: 15 residues. Germline CDR1 SGHVS, CDR2 FQNEAQ. Here the CDR3 reads CASSLERNSNQPQHF.

The chain is built from TRBV30 and TRBJ1-1; TCRdb's D gene call, TRBD1, goes unchecked for lack of DNA. The CDR3 totals 13 residues. From germline, CDR1 is GTSNPN and CDR2 SVGIG (reference sequence). CDR3 loop: CAWFRRGRAEAFF.